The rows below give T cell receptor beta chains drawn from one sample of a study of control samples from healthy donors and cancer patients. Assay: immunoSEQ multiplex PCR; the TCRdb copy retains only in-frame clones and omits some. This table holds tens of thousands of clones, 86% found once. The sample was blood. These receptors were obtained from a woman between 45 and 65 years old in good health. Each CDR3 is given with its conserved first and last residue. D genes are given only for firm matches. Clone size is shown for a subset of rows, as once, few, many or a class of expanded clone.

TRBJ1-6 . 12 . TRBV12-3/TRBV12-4 CASSFTGSPLHF TGTGCCAGCAGTTTCACAGGCTCACCCCTCCACTTT
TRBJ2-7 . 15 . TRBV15 CATSRDPGRGYEQYF TGTGCCACCAGCAGAGATCCAGGGAGGGGGTACGAGCAGTACTTC
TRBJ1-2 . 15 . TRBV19 CASSIRQGLSYGYTF TGTGCCAGTAGTATACGGCAGGGGCTATCCTATGGCTACACCTTC
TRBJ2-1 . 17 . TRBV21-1 CATRRLALGGRASEQFF TGTGCCACCCGCCGGCTAGCATTGGGCGGGAGGGCATCTGAGCAGTTCTTC
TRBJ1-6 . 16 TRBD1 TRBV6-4 CASSDSTGTGASPLHF TGTGCCAGCAGTGACTCTACCGGGACAGGAGCTTCACCCCTCCACTTT
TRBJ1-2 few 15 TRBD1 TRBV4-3 CASSQEGGADYGYTF TGCGCCAGCAGCCAGGAAGGGGGCGCCGACTATGGCTACACCTTC
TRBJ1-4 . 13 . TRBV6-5 CASSSGRGEKLFF TGTGCCAGCAGTTCTGGGAGAGGAGAAAAACTGTTTTTT
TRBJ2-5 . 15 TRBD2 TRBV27 CASSRLAGGQETQYF TGTGCCAGCAGTCGTCTAGCGGGGGGCCAAGAGACCCAGTACTTC
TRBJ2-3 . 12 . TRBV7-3 CASSFVGDTQYF TGTGCCAGCAGCTTCGTTGGGGATACGCAGTATTTT
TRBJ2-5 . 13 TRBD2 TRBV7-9 CASERETQETQYF TGTGCCAGCGAGCGGGAAACCCAAGAGACCCAGTACTTC
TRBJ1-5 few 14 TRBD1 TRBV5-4 CASSQGQGNQPQHF TGTGCCAGCAGCCAGGGACAGGGCAATCAGCCCCAGCATTTT
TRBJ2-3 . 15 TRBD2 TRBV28 CASRGSGTPLNTQYF TGTGCCAGCCGCGGGAGCGGGACCCCATTGAATACGCAGTATTTT
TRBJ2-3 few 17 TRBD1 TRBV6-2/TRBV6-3 CASSYARGRPNTDTQYF TGTGCCAGCAGTTACGCCAGGGGGCGCCCCAACACAGATACGCAGTATTTT
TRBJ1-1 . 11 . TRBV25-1 CASNREGEAFF TGTGCCAGCAATCGAGAAGGGGAAGCTTTCTTT
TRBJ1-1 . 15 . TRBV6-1 CASSDPGTANTEAFF TGTGCCAGCAGTGACCCCGGGACGGCGAACACTGAAGCTTTCTTT
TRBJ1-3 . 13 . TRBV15 CATRGWIGNTIYF TGTGCCACCAGGGGGTGGATCGGAAACACCATATATTTT
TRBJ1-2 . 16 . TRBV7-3 CASSLNPGTFGEGYTF TGTGCCAGCAGCTTAAACCCCGGGACGTTCGGGGAGGGCTACACCTTC
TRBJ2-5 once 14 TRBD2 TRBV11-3 CASSPGGAGETQYF TGTGCCAGCAGCCCCGGGGGGGCCGGGGAGACCCAGTACTTC
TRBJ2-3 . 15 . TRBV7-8 CASSFMSGHADTQYF TGTGCCAGCAGCTTCATGAGTGGCCATGCAGATACGCAGTATTTT
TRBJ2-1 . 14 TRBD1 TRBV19 CASGDRAPTNEQFF TGTGCCAGCGGTGACAGGGCCCCAACCAATGAGCAGTTCTTC
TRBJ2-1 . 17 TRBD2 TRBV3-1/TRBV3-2 CASSQGALAGTYNEQFF TGTGCCAGCAGCCAAGGGGCACTAGCGGGAACCTACAATGAGCAGTTCTTC
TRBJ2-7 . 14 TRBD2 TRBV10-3 CAIRAGTSGDEQYF TGTGCCATCAGGGCCGGGACTAGCGGGGACGAGCAGTACTTC
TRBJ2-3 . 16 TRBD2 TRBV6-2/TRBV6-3 CASSQMERGGADTQYF TGTGCCAGCAGCCAGATGGAGCGGGGGGGAGCAGATACGCAGTATTTT
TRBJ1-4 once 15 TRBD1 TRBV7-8 CASSYNRGTNEKLFF TGTGCCAGCAGCTACAACAGGGGTACTAATGAAAAACTGTTTTTT
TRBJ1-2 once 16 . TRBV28 CATGGVRLGINYGYTF TGTGCCACCGGGGGGGTTAGATTGGGGATTAACTATGGCTACACCTTC
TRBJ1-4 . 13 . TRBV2 CASTWVLNEKLFF TGTGCCAGCACGTGGGTCCTTAATGAAAAACTGTTTTTT
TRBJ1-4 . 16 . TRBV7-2 CASSMTVTATNEKLFF TGTGCCAGCAGTATGACAGTTACTGCAACTAATGAAAAACTGTTTTTT
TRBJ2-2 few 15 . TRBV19 CATTPPGLNTGELFF TGTGCCACCACGCCCCCAGGCTTGAACACCGGGGAGCTGTTTTTT
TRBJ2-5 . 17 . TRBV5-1 CASSLEVSGAEEETQYF TGCGCCAGCAGCTTGGAAGTCTCGGGGGCCGAGGAAGAGACCCAGTACTTC
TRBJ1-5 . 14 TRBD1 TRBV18 CASSSGTGGEPQHF TGTGCCAGCTCAAGTGGCACAGGGGGTGAGCCCCAGCATTTT
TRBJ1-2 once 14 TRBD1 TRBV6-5 CASSFDRGNYGYTF TGTGCCAGCAGTTTTGACAGGGGTAACTATGGCTACACCTTC
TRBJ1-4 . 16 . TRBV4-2 CASSQAGGRGNEKLFF TGTGCCAGCAGCCAAGCCGGGGGTAGGGGTAATGAAAAACTGTTTTTT
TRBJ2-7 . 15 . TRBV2 CASRGEQGASYEQYF TGTGCCAGCAGAGGGGAACAAGGGGCCTCCTACGAGCAGTACTTC
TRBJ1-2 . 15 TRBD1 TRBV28 CASSLSQGARYGYTF TGTGCCAGCAGTTTATCTCAGGGGGCTCGCTATGGCTACACCTTC
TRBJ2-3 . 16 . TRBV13 CASSPTGGEDTDTQYF TGTGCCAGCAGCCCAACAGGGGGGGAAGACACAGATACGCAGTATTTT
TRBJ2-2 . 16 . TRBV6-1 CASSEGFGAATGELFF TGTGCCAGCAGTGAGGGTTTTGGGGCGGCGACCGGGGAGCTGTTTTTT
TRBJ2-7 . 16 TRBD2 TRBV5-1 CASSLLLAGGGLEQYF TGCGCCAGCAGCTTACTACTAGCGGGAGGGGGCCTCGAGCAGTACTTC
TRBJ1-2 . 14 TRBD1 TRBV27 CASRIGTGFGGYTF TGTGCCAGCAGAATCGGGACAGGGTTCGGTGGCTACACCTTC
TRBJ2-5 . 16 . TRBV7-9 CASTLTGNRNRETQYF TGTGCCAGCACGCTCACCGGGAACCGAAACAGGGAGACCCAGTACTTC
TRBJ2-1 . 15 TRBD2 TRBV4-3 CASSQNSGGHNEQFF TGCGCCAGCAGCCAAAATAGCGGGGGACACAATGAGCAGTTCTTC
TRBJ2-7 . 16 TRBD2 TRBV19 CASSRKLAGDHYEQYF TGTGCCAGTAGTCGAAAACTAGCGGGAGACCACTACGAGCAGTACTTC
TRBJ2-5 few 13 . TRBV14 CASSQDMGRIQYF TGTGCCAGCAGCCAAGATATGGGGCGTATCCAGTACTTC
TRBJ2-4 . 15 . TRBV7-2 CASSLATGSKNIQYF TGTGCCAGCAGCTTAGCGACAGGTTCCAAAAACATTCAGTACTTC
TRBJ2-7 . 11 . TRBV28 CASSQVYEQYF TGTGCCAGCAGCCAAGTCTACGAGCAGTACTTC
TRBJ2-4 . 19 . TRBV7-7 CASSFNTGKRGLAKNIQYF TGTGCCAGCAGCTTTAATACCGGGAAACGAGGGCTAGCCAAAAACATTCAGTACTTC
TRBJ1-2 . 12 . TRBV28 CASSLGQYGYTF TGTGCCAGCAGTTTAGGACAATATGGCTACACCTTC
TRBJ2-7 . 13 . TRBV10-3 CAISGEGWGEQYF TGTGCCATCAGTGGTGAGGGATGGGGCGAGCAGTACTTC
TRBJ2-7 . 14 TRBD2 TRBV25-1 CASSVSGRQYEQYF TGTGCCAGCAGTGTTAGCGGGAGACAATACGAGCAGTACTTC
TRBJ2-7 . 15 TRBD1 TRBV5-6 CASSLGTGISYEQYF TGTGCCAGCAGCCTCGGGACAGGGATTTCCTACGAGCAGTACTTC
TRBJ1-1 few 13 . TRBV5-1 CASSFAGSTEAFF TGCGCCAGCAGCTTTGCAGGAAGCACTGAAGCTTTCTTT
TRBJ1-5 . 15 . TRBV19 CASSMGLPQNQPQHF TGTGCCAGTAGTATGGGGTTGCCTCAGAATCAGCCCCAGCATTTT